These T cell receptor beta chains were read from a single sample in a study of T cell repertoires in cytomegalovirus infection. TCRdb used MiXCR to reprocess the reads, holding one entry per CDR3 protein. Of about 770,000 distinct CDR3 sequences listed, approximately 32% are singletons. These receptors' targets are unknown. The material was cultured CD8+ T cells from PBMCs, obtained from culture after CMV antigen stimulation. Every receptor here comes from a human donor in good health (CMV status not recorded). Some clones in this sample may be carry-over from other donors' samples. Both conserved end residues are part of each CDR3. Fields, in order: CDR3 DNA, CDR3 protein, J gene, V gene, clone size, D gene. The D gene is left open where the match is weak. Expanded clones get a size class; other rows say once, few or many, or leave the size out.

DNA: TGTGCCAGCAGCTGGCCCACGAGGGCCGAATACAATGAGCAGTTCTTC; CDR3: CASSWPTRAEYNEQFF; J: TRBJ2-1; V: TRBV7-8; size: many; D: NA
DNA: TGTGCCAGCAGTCCCCGACTAGCGGCTCGCACCGGGGAGCTGTTTTTT; CDR3: CASSPRLAARTGELFF; J: TRBJ2-2; V: TRBV6-2/TRBV6-3; size: NA; D: TRBD2
DNA: TGTGCCAGCAGTTACGACAGGGGCGTTTACAATGAGCAGTTCTTC; CDR3: CASSYDRGVYNEQFF; J: TRBJ2-1; V: TRBV6-6; size: few; D: TRBD1
DNA: TGCGCCAGCAGCCAAGTCGGGGGACAGGTAGCATCCGGGGCCAACGTCCTGACTTTC; CDR3: CASSQVGGQVASGANVLTF; J: TRBJ2-6; V: TRBV4-1; size: few; D: TRBD1
DNA: TGTGCCAGCAGTTTCAGTGGGGGGACTGAAGCTTTCTTT; CDR3: CASSFSGGTEAFF; J: TRBJ1-1; V: TRBV27; size: many; D: NA
DNA: TGTGCCAGCAGCCAAGATTTGGGGGGAGGCACTGAAGCTTTCTTT; CDR3: CASSQDLGGGTEAFF; J: TRBJ1-1; V: TRBV4-2; size: few; D: NA
DNA: TGTGCCAGCAGACCCGGACCTCATGGCTACACCTTC; CDR3: CASRPGPHGYTF; J: TRBJ1-2; V: TRBV12-3/TRBV12-4; size: NA; D: NA
DNA: TGTGCCAGCAGCTTTCCGGGTTACGGGAACACTGAAGCTTTCTTT; CDR3: CASSFPGYGNTEAFF; J: TRBJ1-1; V: TRBV7-8; size: many; D: NA
DNA: TGTGCCACCAAGGGAAGGGACAGGGGGACCGGGGAGCTGTTTTTT; CDR3: CATKGRDRGTGELFF; J: TRBJ2-2; V: TRBV19; size: few; D: TRBD1
DNA: TGTGCCAGCAGCTTAGCGTACGGGGAAATACCCTACGAGCAGTACTTC; CDR3: CASSLAYGEIPYEQYF; J: TRBJ2-7; V: TRBV11-2; size: few; D: NA
DNA: TGTGCCAGCAGCTTAGGCAGGGAGTTGGATACGCAGTATTTT; CDR3: CASSLGRELDTQYF; J: TRBJ2-3; V: TRBV11-2; size: many; D: NA
DNA: TGTGCCAGCAATCTAGGGACCCACAATGAGCAGTTCTTC; CDR3: CASNLGTHNEQFF; J: TRBJ2-1; V: TRBV25-1; size: NA; D: NA
DNA: TGCGCCAGCAGAATACAACTGGGGTATGGAGCCGGGGAGCTGTTTTTT; CDR3: CASRIQLGYGAGELFF; J: TRBJ2-2; V: TRBV4-1; size: NA; D: NA
DNA: TGTGCCAGCAGCCAAGTCGTGACAGGCCCCTACGAGCAGTACTTC; CDR3: CASSQVVTGPYEQYF; J: TRBJ2-7; V: TRBV14; size: few; D: NA
DNA: TGTGCCAGCTCTCCCCGGGACAGCTCGAACACCGGGGAGCTGTTTTTT; CDR3: CASSPRDSSNTGELFF; J: TRBJ2-2; V: TRBV6-1; size: few; D: TRBD1
DNA: TGCGCCAGCAGCCAAGAGGGGACACGGCTTGAAAAAGCTTTCTTT; CDR3: CASSQEGTRLEKAFF; J: TRBJ1-1; V: TRBV4-1; size: NA; D: NA
DNA: TGTGCCAGCAGCGTCGGGACAGGGCCCTACGAGCAGTACTTC; CDR3: CASSVGTGPYEQYF; J: TRBJ2-7; V: TRBV9; size: few; D: TRBD1
DNA: TGTGCCAGCAGCTTGGGACTAGCGGGGCCCGCCTACGAGCAGTACTTC; CDR3: CASSLGLAGPAYEQYF; J: TRBJ2-7; V: TRBV7-2; size: few; D: TRBD2
DNA: TGTGCCAGCAGCTTAAGTATTTTAGGACAGGGCGCAGATACGCAGTATTTT; CDR3: CASSLSILGQGADTQYF; J: TRBJ2-3; V: TRBV7-8; size: many; D: TRBD1
DNA: TGTGCCAGCAGCTCTGGACAGGTCGATCAAGAGACCCAGTACTTC; CDR3: CASSSGQVDQETQYF; J: TRBJ2-5; V: TRBV5-8; size: NA; D: TRBD1
DNA: TGTGCCAGCAGCGTCGGGACAGGGAGGGCCGGGGAGCTGTTTTTT; CDR3: CASSVGTGRAGELFF; J: TRBJ2-2; V: TRBV4-2; size: NA; D: TRBD1
DNA: TGTGCCAGCAGAGAGGACAGGGGGACCTATGGCTACACCTTC; CDR3: CASREDRGTYGYTF; J: TRBJ1-2; V: TRBV7-8; size: few; D: TRBD1
DNA: TGTGCCACAACCGCAGGGGTTCGTCAGCCCCAGCATTTT; CDR3: CATTAGVRQPQHF; J: TRBJ1-5; V: TRBV2; size: few; D: NA
DNA: TGTGCCAGCTGGATAGCGGGGGGTGCTCGCTACAATGAGCAGTTCTTC; CDR3: CASWIAGGARYNEQFF; J: TRBJ2-1; V: TRBV7-8; size: many; D: TRBD2
DNA: TGTGCCAGCAGTCCCGACAGGGGAATTTACACCGGGGAGCTGTTTTTT; CDR3: CASSPDRGIYTGELFF; J: TRBJ2-2; V: TRBV2; size: many; D: TRBD1